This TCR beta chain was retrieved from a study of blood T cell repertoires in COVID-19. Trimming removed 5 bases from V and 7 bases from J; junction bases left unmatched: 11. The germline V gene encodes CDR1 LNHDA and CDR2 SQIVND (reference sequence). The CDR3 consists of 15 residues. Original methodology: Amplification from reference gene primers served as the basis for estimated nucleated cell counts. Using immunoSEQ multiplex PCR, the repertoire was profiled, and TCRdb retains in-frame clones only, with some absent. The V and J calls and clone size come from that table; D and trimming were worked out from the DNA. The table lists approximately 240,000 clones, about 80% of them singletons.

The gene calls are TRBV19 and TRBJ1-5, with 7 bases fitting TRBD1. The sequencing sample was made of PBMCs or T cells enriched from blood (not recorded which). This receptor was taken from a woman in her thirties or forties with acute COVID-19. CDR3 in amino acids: CASSLSRDRRQPQHF. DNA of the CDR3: TGTGCCAGTAGTCTCTCAAGGGACAGACGCCAGCCCCAGCATTTT.